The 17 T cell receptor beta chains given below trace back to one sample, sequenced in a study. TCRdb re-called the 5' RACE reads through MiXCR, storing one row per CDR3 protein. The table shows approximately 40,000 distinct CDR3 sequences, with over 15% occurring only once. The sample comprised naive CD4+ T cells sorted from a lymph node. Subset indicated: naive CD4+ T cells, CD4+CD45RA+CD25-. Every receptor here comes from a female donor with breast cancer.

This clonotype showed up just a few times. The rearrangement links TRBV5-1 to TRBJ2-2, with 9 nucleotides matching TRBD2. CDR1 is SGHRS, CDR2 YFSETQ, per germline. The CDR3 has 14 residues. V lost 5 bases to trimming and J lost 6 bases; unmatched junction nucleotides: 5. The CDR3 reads CASRREGLAGELFF. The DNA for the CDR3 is TGCGCCAGCAGGCGGGAGGGCCTCGCCGGGGAGCTGTTTTTT.

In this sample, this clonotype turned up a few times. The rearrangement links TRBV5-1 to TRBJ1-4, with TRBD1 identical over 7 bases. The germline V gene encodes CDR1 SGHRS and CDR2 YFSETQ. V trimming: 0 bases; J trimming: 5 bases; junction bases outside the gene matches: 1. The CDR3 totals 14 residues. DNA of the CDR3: TGCGCCAGCAGCTTGGAGGGACAGAATGAAAAACTGTTTTTT. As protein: CASSLEGQNEKLFF.

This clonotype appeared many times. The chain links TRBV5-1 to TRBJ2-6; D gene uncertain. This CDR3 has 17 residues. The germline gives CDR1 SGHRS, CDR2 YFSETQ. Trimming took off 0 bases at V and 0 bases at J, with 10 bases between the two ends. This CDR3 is CASSLEASNSGANVLTF. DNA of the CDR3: TGCGCCAGCAGCTTGGAAGCAAGCAACTCTGGGGCCAACGTCCTGACTTTC.

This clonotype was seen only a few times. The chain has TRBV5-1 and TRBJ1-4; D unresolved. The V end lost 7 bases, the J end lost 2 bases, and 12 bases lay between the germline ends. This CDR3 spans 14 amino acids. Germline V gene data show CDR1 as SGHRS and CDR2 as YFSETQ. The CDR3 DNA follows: TGCGCCAGCCGCCTGACGGGGACTAATGAAAAACTGTTTTTT. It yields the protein CASRLTGTNEKLFF.

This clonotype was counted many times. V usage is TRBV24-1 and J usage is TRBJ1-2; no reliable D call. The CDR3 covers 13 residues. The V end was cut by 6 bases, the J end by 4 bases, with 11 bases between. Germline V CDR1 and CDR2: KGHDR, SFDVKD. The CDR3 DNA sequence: TGTGCCACCAGTATGGGCGTTCGCTATGGCTACACCTTC. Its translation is CATSMGVRYGYTF.

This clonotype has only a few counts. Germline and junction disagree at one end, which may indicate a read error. The chain's CDR3 is CASSGGTAQNTEACF. The CDR3 DNA reads as TGTGCCAGCAGTGGCGGGACAGCCCAGAACACTGAAGCTTGCTTT. This chain joins TRBV6-1 and TRBJ1-1; 7 nucleotides align to TRBD1. The CDR3 runs to 15 residues. Per the germline V gene, CDR1 is MNHNS and CDR2 is SASEGT.

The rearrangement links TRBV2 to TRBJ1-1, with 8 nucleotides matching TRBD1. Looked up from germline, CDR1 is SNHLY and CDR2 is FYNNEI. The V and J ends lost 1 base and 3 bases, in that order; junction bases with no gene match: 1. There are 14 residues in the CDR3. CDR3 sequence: CASSEVDRDTEAFF. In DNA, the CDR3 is TGTGCCAGCAGTGAAGTGGACAGGGACACTGAAGCTTTCTTT.

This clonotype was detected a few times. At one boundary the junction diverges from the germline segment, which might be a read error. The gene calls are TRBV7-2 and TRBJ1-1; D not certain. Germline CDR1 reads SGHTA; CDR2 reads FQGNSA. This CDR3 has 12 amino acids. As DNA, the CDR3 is TGTGCCGGCAGCTTAAGTAGGGAGGTAGCTTTCTTT. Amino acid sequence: CAGSLSREVAFF.

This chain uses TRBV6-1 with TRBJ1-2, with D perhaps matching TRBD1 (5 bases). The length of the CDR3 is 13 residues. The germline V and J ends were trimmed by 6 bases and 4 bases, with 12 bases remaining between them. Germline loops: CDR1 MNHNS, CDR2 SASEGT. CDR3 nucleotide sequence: TGTGCCAGCAGGGAGACAGTAACCTATGGCTACACCTTC. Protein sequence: CASRETVTYGYTF.

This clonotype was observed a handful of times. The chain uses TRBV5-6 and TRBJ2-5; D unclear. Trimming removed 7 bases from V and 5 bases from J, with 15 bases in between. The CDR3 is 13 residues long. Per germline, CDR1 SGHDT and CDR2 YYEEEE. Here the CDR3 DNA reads TGTGCCAGCTTTCGATTGGGAATGGAGACCCAGTACTTC. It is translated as CASFRLGMETQYF.

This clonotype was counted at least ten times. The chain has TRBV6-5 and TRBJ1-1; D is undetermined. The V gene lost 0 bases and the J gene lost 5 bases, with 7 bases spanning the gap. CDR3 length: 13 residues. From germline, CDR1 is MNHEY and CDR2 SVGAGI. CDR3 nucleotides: TGTGCCAGCAGTTACTCTGGTAGGACTGAAGCTTTCTTT. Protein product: CASSYSGRTEAFF.

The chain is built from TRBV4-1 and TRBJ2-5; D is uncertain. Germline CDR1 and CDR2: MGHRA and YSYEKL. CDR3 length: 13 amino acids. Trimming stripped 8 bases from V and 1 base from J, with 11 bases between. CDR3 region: CASGLTSQETQYF. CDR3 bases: TGCGCCAGCGGCCTTACGAGCCAAGAGACCCAGTACTTC.

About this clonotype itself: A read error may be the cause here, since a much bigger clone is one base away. The CDR3 sequence is CASSLGGTGIANTQYF. CDR3 sequence (DNA): TGTGCTAGCAGCTTAGGAGGGACAGGGATCGCAAATACGCAGTATTTT. J is TRBJ2-3 and V is TRBV7-7; 9 bases map to TRBD1. The CDR3 runs to 16 residues. Germline CDR1 and CDR2: SSHAT and FNYEAQ (reference sequence).

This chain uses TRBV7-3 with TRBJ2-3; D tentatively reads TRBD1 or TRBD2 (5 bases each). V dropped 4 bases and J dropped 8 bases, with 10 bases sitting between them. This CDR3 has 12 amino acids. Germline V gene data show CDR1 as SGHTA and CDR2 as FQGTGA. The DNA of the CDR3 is TGTGCCAGCAGCTCCGGGACCGGTACGCAGTATTTT. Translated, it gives CASSSGTGTQYF.

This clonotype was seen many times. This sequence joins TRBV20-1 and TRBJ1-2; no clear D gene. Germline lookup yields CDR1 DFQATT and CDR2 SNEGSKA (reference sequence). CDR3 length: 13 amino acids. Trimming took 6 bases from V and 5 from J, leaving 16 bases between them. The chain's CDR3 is CSAPRWGDYGYTF. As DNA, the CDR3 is TGCAGTGCCCCTCGATGGGGAGATTATGGCTACACCTTC.

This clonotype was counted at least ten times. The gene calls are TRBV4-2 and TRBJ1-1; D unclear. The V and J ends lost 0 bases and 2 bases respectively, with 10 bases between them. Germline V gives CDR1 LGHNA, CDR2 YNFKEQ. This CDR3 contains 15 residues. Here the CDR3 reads CASSQDLEINTEAFF. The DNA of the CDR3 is TGTGCCAGCAGCCAAGATCTAGAAATAAACACTGAAGCTTTCTTT.

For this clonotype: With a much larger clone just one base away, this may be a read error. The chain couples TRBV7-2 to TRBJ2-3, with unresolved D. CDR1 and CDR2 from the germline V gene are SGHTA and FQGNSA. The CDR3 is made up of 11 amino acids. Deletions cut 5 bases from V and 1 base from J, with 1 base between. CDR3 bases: TGTGCCAGCAGCCGCACAGATACGCAGTATTTT. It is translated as CASSRTDTQYF.